This T cell receptor (beta chain) was identified in a study of immune evolution from preneoplasia to lung adenocarcinoma (dated by TCRdb to about 2021). About the investigation overall: The study combined immune gene expression, TCR sequencing and multiplex immunofluorescence to profile immune contexture across lung adenocarcinoma precursors and invasive adenocarcinoma. TCR sequencing data came from roughly 51 patients. It was reported in the study that 100 to 110 samples were used for TCR sequencing. Class I HLA alleles were inferred from exome data with POLYSOLVER, and allele-specific HLA loss was detected with LOHHLA. Resected precursor lesions (AAH, AIS, MIA) and invasive adenocarcinomas were each compared against paired morphologically normal lung tissue. The overall cohort was made up of 53 patients with pulmonary nodules who had surgical resection. The sample size was set by how many specimens were available, not by a prior power calculation. The immune data were integrated with whole exome sequencing and methylation data obtained from the same cohort of nodules. Overall study outcomes, separate from this receptor: Because all patients were from Japan and China, applicability to Western populations was uncertain. The findings were based on association rather than direct causation, and larger cohorts with long-term follow-up and longitudinal biopsies were deemed needed. Clonality was highest in normal lung, while later-stage lesions appeared to have lower clonality but higher T cell density and diversity. Top T cell clone frequencies were highest in normal lung and appeared to decrease progressively from AAH through AIS, MIA and invasive adenocarcinoma.

Comment on this clone: Its antigen has not been determined. One base away there is no much larger clone; base qualities are not given.

The immunoSEQ hsTCRbeta Kit was used to sequence TCR beta CDR3 regions from DNA. The original pipeline was this. The ImmunoSEQ Analyzer was used to analyse the TCR sequencing data. T cell clonality was defined as 1 minus Pielou's evenness, as computed on productive rearrangements. To measure T cell diversity, the inverse Simpson index was applied to productive templates. T cell density was expressed as TCR beta template counts normalized to usable DNA, with usable DNA estimated by amplifying and sequencing housekeeping genes. Two-sided Kruskal-Wallis tests were used to compare TCR metrics across histologic stages. In its TCRdb copy, this immuneACCESS table keeps in-frame sequences only and misses some clones. Where compared with another copy, unresolved V genes explain less than half of these, and the others have no known cause. The V and J calls and clone size were taken over from that table, and D and trimming were inferred from the DNA. In all, the sample holds thousands of clones, and more than 60% of those were seen once. The top ten clonotypes cover approximately 15% of the sample.

Between 2014 and 2017, the patients underwent resection in either Japan or China. The histologic diagnosis of each case was independently confirmed on H&E slides by two lung cancer pathologists. The AllPrep DNA/RNA FFPE Kit was used to isolate DNA from FFPE tissue. Spanning cysteine to phenylalanine, the CDR3 consists of 16 amino acids. Here the CDR3 DNA is all that survives: 48 bases in frame from base 1. In the germline V gene, CDR1 corresponds to SNHLY and CDR2 to FYNNEI. Trimming at the junction amounts to 6 bases on V and 0 bases on J, and the germline ends lie 17 bases apart. This sequence originates from a person aged 65 to 85 with lung adenocarcinoma. The source material was FFPE adjacent normal lung tissue. This sequence uses TRBV2 and TRBJ1-1; a tentative D call is TRBD1 (5 bases match). At the DNA level, the sequence is TGTGCCAGCAGCCCGGGACCAAGGACCCTGAACACTGAAGCTTTCTTT. This sequence encodes CASSPGPRTLNTEAFF.